The sequence of this TCR beta chain was determined in a study of patients and donors after allogeneic stem cell transplantation. CDR1 and CDR2 (germline): SGHDN, FVKESK. CDR3 length: 18 amino acids. Trimming removed 0 bases at V and 0 bases at J, with 15 bases between. This clonotype was recorded a few times. TCRdb called the RT-PCR reads again in MiXCR, with one record for every CDR3 protein. The repertoire includes approximately 250,000 distinct CDR3 sequences, roughly 13% of them detected once, and under 14% sits in the top ten. This sequence joins TRBV14 and TRBJ2-1; D unresolved. The sequencing sample was made of blood, either unsorted or a sorted T cell fraction (not recorded which). This clonotype originated in a human donor who was either an allogeneic HSCT recipient or a stem cell or donor lymphocyte infusion donor (not recorded which). It is not recorded whose cells these are; they may come from a transplant donor. DNA for the CDR3: TGTGCCAGCAGCCAAGAAAAGGTTCGTACAAACTCCTACAATGAGCAGTTCTTC. As protein: CASSQEKVRTNSYNEQFF.